A selection of T cell receptor beta chains follows, all from one sample in a study of blood T cells in healthy people across ages. TCRdb analysed the 5' RACE reads with MiXCR anew, one entry per CDR3 protein. The table lists 1.5 million to 2 million distinct CDR3 sequences, around 48% of them singletons, with approximately 2.1% in the top ten. Sequencing used blood. The receptors were gathered from a woman aged 40 to 50 in good health. Both conserved end residues are part of each CDR3. D genes are given only for firm matches. Not all rows give a size; the values are once, few, many and, for expanded clones, a class.

V: TRBV7-7
D: -
J: TRBJ2-5
size: few
CDR3: CASSSLRGDQETQYF
DNA: TGTGCTAGCAGCTCGTTAAGGGGGGACCAAGAGACCCAGTACTTC

V: TRBV7-6
D: -
J: TRBJ2-7
size: few
CDR3: CASSLGVSGLAYEQYF
DNA: TGTGCCAGCAGCTTAGGTGTAAGTGGCCTCGCCTACGAGCAGTACTTC

V: TRBV29-1
D: TRBD1
J: TRBJ2-1
size: many
CDR3: CSVEPPNRGDNEQFF
DNA: TGCAGCGTTGAACCACCTAACAGGGGGGACAATGAGCAGTTCTTC

V: TRBV27
D: TRBD1
J: TRBJ1-2
size: -
CDR3: CASSLKGRGHGYGYTF
DNA: TGTGCCAGCAGTTTAAAAGGCAGGGGGCATGGCTATGGCTACACCTTC

V: TRBV20-1
D: -
J: TRBJ1-2
size: -
CDR3: CSASPNIMGYTF
DNA: TGCAGTGCTAGCCCTAATATTATGGGCTACACCTTC

V: TRBV29-1
D: TRBD1
J: TRBJ2-1
size: once
CDR3: CSAADDRGSDEQFF
DNA: TGCAGCGCCGCCGATGACAGGGGCTCGGATGAGCAGTTCTTC

V: TRBV10-3
D: -
J: TRBJ1-1
size: -
CDR3: CAIRMQGPNTEAFF
DNA: TGTGCCATCAGGATGCAGGGACCGAACACTGAAGCTTTCTTT

V: TRBV6-6
D: -
J: TRBJ1-6
size: -
CDR3: CASSYKVRDGNSPLHF
DNA: TGTGCCAGCAGTTATAAAGTCCGGGACGGAAATTCACCCCTCCACTTT

V: TRBV4-1
D: -
J: TRBJ2-7
size: -
CDR3: CASSRLVGSPYEQYF
DNA: TGCGCCAGCAGCCGCCTAGTGGGGTCCCCCTACGAGCAGTACTTC

V: TRBV7-6
D: -
J: TRBJ2-3
size: -
CDR3: CASSLRGAGPFTDTQYF
DNA: TGTGCCAGCAGCCTCCGAGGTGCGGGGCCGTTCACAGATACGCAGTATTTT

V: TRBV7-9
D: TRBD2
J: TRBJ2-7
size: few
CDR3: CASSLDSGDEQYF
DNA: TGTGCCAGCAGCCTCGATAGCGGGGACGAGCAGTACTTC

V: TRBV2
D: -
J: TRBJ2-7
size: -
CDR3: CASVVIRANSYEQYF
DNA: TGTGCCAGCGTTGTTATAAGGGCAAACTCCTACGAGCAGTACTTC

V: TRBV6-2/TRBV6-3
D: -
J: TRBJ2-3
size: -
CDR3: CASSYSGGRSTDTQYF
DNA: TGTGCCAGCAGTTACTCTGGGGGGCGATCGACAGATACGCAGTATTTT

V: TRBV29-1
D: -
J: TRBJ2-5
size: many
CDR3: CSVRNPRETQYF
DNA: TGCAGCGTCCGTAACCCCAGGGAGACCCAGTACTTC

V: TRBV4-3
D: -
J: TRBJ2-1
size: -
CDR3: CASSQLLQGQVFF
DNA: TGCGCCAGCAGCCAATTATTGCAAGGACAAGTGTTCTTC

V: TRBV20-1
D: -
J: TRBJ2-1
size: few
CDR3: CSAKGRGPYNEQFF
DNA: TGCAGTGCCAAGGGTCGGGGACCCTACAATGAGCAGTTCTTC

V: TRBV9
D: TRBD1
J: TRBJ2-5
size: few
CDR3: CASSVAPGGGETQYF
DNA: TGTGCCAGCAGCGTAGCTCCAGGGGGCGGAGAGACCCAGTACTTC

V: TRBV4-3
D: TRBD2
J: TRBJ2-1
size: -
CDR3: CASSLDLGLAGGKSYNEQFF
DNA: TGCGCCAGCAGCCTTGACCTAGGACTAGCGGGGGGAAAATCCTACAATGAGCAGTTCTTC

V: TRBV29-1
D: TRBD2
J: TRBJ2-3
size: -
CDR3: CSVEEPAGERTDTQYF
DNA: TGCAGCGTTGAAGAGCCAGCGGGGGAAAGAACAGATACGCAGTATTTT

V: TRBV7-6
D: -
J: TRBJ2-1
size: -
CDR3: CASSVRTLGGNEQFF
DNA: TGTGCCAGCAGCGTACGGACCTTGGGGGGCAATGAGCAGTTCTTC

V: TRBV29-1
D: -
J: TRBJ2-7
size: -
CDR3: CSVPWGYEQYF
DNA: TGCAGCGTCCCTTGGGGGTACGAGCAGTACTTC

V: TRBV6-2/TRBV6-3
D: -
J: TRBJ1-3
size: -
CDR3: CASSYLQVRSGNTIYF
DNA: TGTGCCAGCAGTTACCTGCAGGTCCGCTCTGGAAACACCATATATTTT

V: TRBV5-1
D: -
J: TRBJ1-1
size: -
CDR3: CASSSLGRGNTEAFF
DNA: TGCGCCAGCAGCTCCTTAGGGCGGGGGAACACTGAAGCTTTCTTT

V: TRBV4-1
D: -
J: TRBJ2-7
size: few
CDR3: CASSQVLVSHEQYF
DNA: TGCGCCAGCAGCCAAGTTCTAGTGTCCCACGAGCAGTACTTC

V: TRBV20-1
D: -
J: TRBJ2-5
size: -
CDR3: CSAFAGQETQYF
DNA: TGCAGTGCTTTCGCGGGGCAGGAGACCCAGTACTTC

V: TRBV7-2
D: -
J: TRBJ2-5
size: few
CDR3: CASSSHRVSQETQYF
DNA: TGTGCCAGCAGCTCCCACAGGGTGTCCCAAGAGACCCAGTACTTC

V: TRBV15
D: -
J: TRBJ1-2
size: few
CDR3: CATSRDSTAYGYTF
DNA: TGTGCCACCAGCAGAGATAGCACAGCCTATGGCTACACCTTC

V: TRBV4-2
D: -
J: TRBJ1-4
size: -
CDR3: CASSQGQASKEKLFF
DNA: TGTGCCAGCAGCCAAGGACAGGCCTCAAAGGAAAAACTGTTTTTT

V: TRBV7-2
D: -
J: TRBJ2-3
size: few
CDR3: CASSTLLADTQYF
DNA: TGTGCCAGCAGCACCCTTTTAGCAGATACGCAGTATTTT

V: TRBV7-2
D: TRBD2
J: TRBJ2-1
size: few
CDR3: CASSPRTSGVYNEQFF
DNA: TGTGCCAGCAGCCCTAGGACTAGCGGGGTCTACAATGAGCAGTTCTTC

V: TRBV4-1
D: -
J: TRBJ2-2
size: -
CDR3: CASSPEGSGSGTGELFF
DNA: TGCGCCAGCAGCCCAGAGGGATCGGGGTCGGGCACCGGGGAGCTGTTTTTT

V: TRBV29-1
D: -
J: TRBJ2-5
size: -
CDR3: CSVAEGGVGTQYF
DNA: TGCAGCGTTGCAGAGGGGGGGGTTGGGACCCAGTACTTC

V: TRBV2
D: TRBD2
J: TRBJ2-1
size: few
CDR3: CASRFLATSGGAPSYNEQFF
DNA: TGTGCCAGCAGGTTCTTGGCGACTAGCGGGGGGGCCCCCTCCTACAATGAGCAGTTCTTC

V: TRBV4-2
D: -
J: TRBJ1-2
size: once
CDR3: CASSQDRPVNYGYTF
DNA: TGTGCCAGCAGCCAAGATCGACCGGTTAACTATGGCTACACCTTC

V: TRBV20-1
D: -
J: TRBJ2-1
size: few
CDR3: CSARELGRSEQFF
DNA: TGCAGTGCTAGAGAGTTGGGGCGTAGTGAGCAGTTCTTC

V: TRBV7-2
D: TRBD1
J: TRBJ1-2
size: -
CDR3: CASSRTGGEYYGYTF
DNA: TGTGCCAGCAGCCGGACAGGGGGCGAATACTATGGCTACACCTTC

V: TRBV3-1
D: -
J: TRBJ1-6
size: many
CDR3: CASSPLDSNNSPLHF
DNA: TGTGCCAGCAGCCCGTTGGACAGCAATAATTCACCCCTCCACTTT

V: TRBV20-1
D: -
J: TRBJ2-7
size: -
CDR3: CSAFGESSYEQYF
DNA: TGCAGTGCTTTTGGGGAGAGCTCCTACGAGCAGTACTTC

V: TRBV2
D: TRBD1
J: TRBJ2-7
size: -
CDR3: CASTGQGKYEQYF
DNA: TGTGCCAGCACGGGACAGGGGAAGTACGAGCAGTACTTC

V: TRBV20-1
D: -
J: TRBJ2-4
size: -
CDR3: CAAVMPGQEPPGIQYF
DNA: TGCGCTGCAGTGATGCCGGGTCAAGAGCCGCCCGGCATTCAGTACTTC

V: TRBV19
D: -
J: TRBJ1-1
size: -
CDR3: CASSMRQYTEAFF
DNA: TGTGCCAGTAGTATGAGGCAATACACTGAAGCTTTCTTT